This T cell receptor (beta chain) was captured by sequencing in a study of blood T cell repertoires in COVID-19. Study as a whole: In each case, the material was cDNA or gDNA derived from T cells, B-cell-depleted T cells, or PBMCs.

The V end lost 5 bases, the J end lost 9 bases, and 16 bases lay between the germline ends. CDR3 size: 13 residues. The germline gives CDR1 MRHNA, CDR2 SNTAGT. As processed by the authors: Estimation of nucleated cell counts relied on the amplification of reference gene primers. Sequencing was performed with immunoSEQ multiplex PCR; in TCRdb, only in-frame clones are kept and a portion is missing. The D gene and trimming were derived from the DNA, and the V and J assignments and clone size from that table. Of hundreds of thousands of clones listed, roughly 80% were seen once; the top ten hold roughly 10%.

The TCR sequence derives from a man aged 80 or over with acute or convalescent COVID-19. The rearrangement uses TRBV6-4 and TRBJ1-1, with D maybe TRBD1 (6 bases). Sequenced material: peripheral blood. The CDR3 region is CASSPETGLQAFF. CDR3 DNA: TGTGCCAGCAGTCCCGAGACAGGTCTCCAAGCTTTCTTT.